This T cell receptor (beta chain) was identified in a study of T cell responses to AZD1222 COVID-19 vaccine. Study at large: Both about-4-week and about-12-week second-dose recipients were combined. Overall study findings and caveats: Among AZD1222 vaccinees, only six were seropositive at baseline.

Sequenced by immunoSEQ multiplex PCR; TCRdb stores in-frame clones only, minus some. The table has about 160,000 clones, about 91% seen once. Trimming left V 7 bases short and J 2 bases short, with 8 bases between. This CDR3 spans 12 amino acids. Germline CDR1 and CDR2: LNHDA and SQIVND (reference sequence). On this clone itself: The antigen remains undetermined.

This material consisted of peripheral blood, taken on day 0 of AZD1222 vaccination. The rearrangement links TRBV19 to TRBJ1-2; no definite D call. The sequence was collected from an adult in good health. The CDR3 here is CASKRQNYGYTF. The CDR3 DNA sequence: TGTGCCAGTAAGAGACAAAACTATGGCTACACCTTC. The full variable domain, in which reference TRBV19 and TRBJ1-2 provide the parts outside the CDR3, is DGGITQSPKYLFRKEGQNVTLSCEQNLNHDAMYWYRQDPGQGLRLIYYSQIVNDFQKGDIAEGYSVSREKKESFPLTVTSAQKNPTAFYLCASKRQNYGYTFGSGTRLTVV.